This T cell receptor (beta chain) was sequenced in a study of beta chain features in type 1 diabetes. Overall study context: There was similarity between patients and healthy donors in age, gender and cell yields. Sorted cell examination encompassed approximately 98,000,000 cells across all samples. Overall study results and limits: All four CD4+ subsets of Type 1 diabetes patients contained TCRB CDR3s that were moderately but significantly shorter.

Concerning this clone itself: Its antigen remains unidentified.

The authors reverse transcribed all of the isolated RNA, so sequencing captured expressed TCRB transcripts. Using immunoSEQ multiplex PCR, the repertoire was profiled, and TCRdb retains in-frame clones only, with some absent. The repertoire holds almost 350,000 clones, with about 20% as singletons. The trim removed 6 bases at V and 6 bases at J, leaving 7 bases unmatched. Per the germline V gene, CDR1 is KGHSH and CDR2 is LQKENI. The CDR3 length is 14 residues. The chain has TRBV18 and TRBJ2-7, with TRBD1 matching 11 bases. The receptor was derived from a woman aged 18 to 35 in good health. The sequenced material came from naive CD4+ T cells from blood. The CDR3 spells CASSPAGTGGEQYF. As DNA, the CDR3 is TGTGCCAGCTCCCCCGCCGGGACAGGGGGCGAGCAGTACTTC.